One sample yielded the 31 T cell receptor beta chains listed below, sequenced in a study of blood T cell repertoires in COVID-19. Produced via immunoSEQ multiplex PCR; TCRdb's table is partial and in-frame only. In the table there are approximately 99,000 clones, around 74% of which are singletons. The sequencing sample was made of peripheral blood. Receptors originate from an elderly woman with active or convalescent COVID-19.

This chain links TRBV18 with TRBJ1-2, with 10 bases that match TRBD1. Germline CDR1 reads KGHSH; CDR2 reads LQKENI. This CDR3 contains 16 residues. The V gene end was trimmed by 1 base and the J gene end by 7 bases; junction bases not matched to a gene: 9. In DNA form, the CDR3 reads TGTGCCAGCTCACCACTGAAGGGACAGGGGCCGGTTGGCTACACCTTC. Its translation is CASSPLKGQGPVGYTF.

The gene calls are TRBV9 and TRBJ1-3; 7 bases fit TRBD1. Germline CDR1 reads SGDLS; CDR2 reads YYNGEE. The J segment lost 0 bases and the V segment lost 4 bases, leaving 10 bases of the junction unmatched. The CDR3 is 17 amino acids. CDR3 DNA sequence: TGTGCCAGCAGCCAACAGCCCACAGGGGCCTCTGGAAACACCATATATTTT. Translating gives CASSQQPTGASGNTIYF.

The rearrangement joins TRBV28 to TRBJ1-1; D is undetermined. CDR1 and CDR2 from the germline V gene are MDHEN and SYDVKM. V dropped 6 bases and J dropped 7 bases, with 21 bases sitting between them. CDR3 size: 15 residues. CDR3 nucleotide sequence: TGTGCCAGCAGCCTACGACTTGTTACCCCATTTGAAGCTTTCTTT. Its translation: CASSLRLVTPFEAFF.

The rearrangement uses TRBV7-2 and TRBJ2-5; D remains ambiguous. V was cut by 4 bases and J by 4 bases, with 10 bases left in between. Per the germline V gene, CDR1 is SGHTA and CDR2 is FQGNSA. The CDR3 loop spans 13 amino acids. The CDR3 protein is CASSSSPSETQYF. The CDR3 bases are TGTGCCAGCAGCTCCTCTCCCTCAGAGACCCAGTACTTC.

The DNA for the CDR3 is TGTGCCAGCGCCTATCGGGACAGTTTTAGCGAGCAGTACTTC. Protein product: CASAYRDSFSEQYF. The chain combines TRBV6-5 with TRBJ2-7; 7 bases are a match to TRBD1. The CDR3 sequence is 14 residues long. Trimming took 8 bases from V and 6 from J; bases not matched to a gene: 13. Germline CDR1 MNHEY, CDR2 SVGAGI.

This clone was detected once. The V call is TRBV7-2, the J call TRBJ2-1; TRBD1 might be the D (5 bases). The CDR3 runs 15 residues. Germline-derived CDR1 and CDR2 are SGHTA and FQGNSA. V dropped 1 base and J dropped 0 bases, with 7 bases sitting between them. For the CDR3, the DNA is TGTGCCAGCAGCTTAGATCAGGGCTCCTACAATGAGCAGTTCTTC. Translated, it gives CASSLDQGSYNEQFF. The full variable domain, rest sourced from reference TRBV7-2 and TRBJ2-1, is GAGVSQSPSNKVTEKGKDVELRCDPISGHTALYWYRQSLGQGLEFLIYFQGNSAPDKSGLPSDRFSAERTGGSVSTLTIQRTQQEDSAVYLCASSLDQGSYNEQFFGPGTRLTVL.

V and J are TRBV15 and TRBJ2-3; tentatively, D is TRBD1 (5 bases). The CDR3 has 19 amino acids. The V and J ends lost 3 bases and 0 bases respectively, with 22 bases between them. CDR1 LNHNV and CDR2 YYDKDF come from the germline V gene (reference sequence). The CDR3 DNA is TGTGCCACCAGCAGGGACGGACGCCCTGGGGCAGGGAGCACAGATACGCAGTATTTT. This gives the protein CATSRDGRPGAGSTDTQYF.

The chain is built from TRBV6-2 or TRBV6-3 and TRBJ2-7, with TRBD2 identical over 9 bases. The CDR3 is 19 residues long. V lost 2 bases, J lost 0 bases, and 14 bases stayed unmatched. In germline, CDR1 is MNHEY, CDR2 SVGEGT. The CDR3 DNA reads as TGTGCCAGCAGTTACGGGAGGATGGGACTAGCCCAGATCTCCTACGAGCAGTACTTC. The encoded protein is CASSYGRMGLAQISYEQYF.

The J gene is TRBJ2-6, the V gene TRBV14; a possible D gene is TRBD1 (6 bases). Germline V gene data show CDR1 as SGHDN and CDR2 as FVKESK. V was pared by 3 bases and J by 4 bases, with 13 bases between. This CDR3 spans 16 amino acids. CDR3 DNA: TGTGCCAGCAGCCATGTGGGGGCTGCCGGGGCCAACGTCCTGACTTTC. Amino acids: CASSHVGAAGANVLTF.

J is TRBJ2-1 and V is TRBV7-3; D is ambiguous. The CDR3 is made up of 13 amino acids. Trimming stripped 1 base from V and 4 bases from J, with 5 bases between. CDR1 is SGHTA and CDR2 is FQGTGA in the germline V gene. CDR3 protein: CASSLSGYNEQFF. DNA for the CDR3: TGTGCCAGCAGCTTAAGCGGATACAATGAGCAGTTCTTC.

The chain combines TRBV19 with TRBJ1-1; D is perhaps TRBD1 (5 bases). CDR1 and CDR2 from the germline V gene are LNHDA and SQIVND (reference sequence). The CDR3 is 16 residues long. V was cut by 8 bases and J by 4 bases, with 23 bases left in between. CDR3 in DNA: TGTGCCAGTTCGCCAACCTCGGCAGGGCTGGGCACTGAAGCTTTCTTT. Encoded protein: CASSPTSAGLGTEAFF.

The sample holds one count of this clone. J is TRBJ2-5 and V is TRBV24-1; 7 nucleotides align to TRBD2. The ends lost 7 bases at V and 4 bases at J; junction bases unmatched: 8. The length of the CDR3 is 14 residues. From germline, CDR1 is KGHDR and CDR2 SFDVKD. The CDR3 DNA reads TGTGCCACCAGGGTTCGACTAGCAATAGAGACCCAGTACTTC. Protein product: CATRVRLAIETQYF.

In this sample, this clone turned up once. The chain combines TRBV6-5 with TRBJ1-2; a weak D match, TRBD1 (6 bases). The germline V and J ends were trimmed by 5 bases and 4 bases, with 11 bases remaining between them. The CDR3 contains 13 residues. The germline V gene encodes CDR1 MNHEY and CDR2 SVGAGI. Written as DNA, the CDR3 is TGTGCCAGCAGTCCAGGGGTCCCCTATGGCTACACCTTC. It encodes CASSPGVPYGYTF.

This clone was found a few times. CDR3 in DNA: TGTGCCAGCCTAGGCAGGGGGGACTCTGGAAACACCATATATTTT. Translated, it gives CASLGRGDSGNTIYF. V gene TRBV6-5 combines with J gene TRBJ1-3; 7 bases align to TRBD1. The CDR3 is 15 residues long. V was clipped by 8 bases and J by 0 bases; unmatched bases: 7. In germline, CDR1 is MNHEY, CDR2 SVGAGI.

V and J are TRBV18 and TRBJ1-5; D gene uncertain. CDR3 length: 13 residues. The V and J ends lost 2 bases and 5 bases respectively, with 7 bases between them. Germline V gene data show CDR1 as KGHSH and CDR2 as LQKENI. Here the CDR3 DNA reads TGTGCCAGCTCACCAGACAATTATCAGCCCCAGCATTTT. It encodes CASSPDNYQPQHF.

The chain carries TRBV28 and TRBJ2-3; no definite D call. The CDR3 sequence is 13 residues long. Germline values: CDR1 MDHEN, CDR2 SYDVKM. Trimming stripped 6 bases from V and 4 bases from J, with 11 bases between. This chain's CDR3 is CASSPLHADTQYF. In DNA form, the CDR3 reads TGTGCCAGCAGCCCCTTACACGCAGATACGCAGTATTTT.

This sequence joins TRBV14 and TRBJ2-1, with a possible D match to TRBD1 (5 bases). The germline V and J ends were trimmed by 0 bases and 0 bases, with 15 bases remaining between them. The CDR3 sequence is 18 residues long. The germline V gene encodes CDR1 SGHDN and CDR2 FVKESK. The CDR3 DNA is TGTGCCAGCAGCCAAGATCTGGGCAGGGCCGGCTCCTACAATGAGCAGTTCTTC. Amino acid sequence: CASSQDLGRAGSYNEQFF.

V is TRBV14 and J is TRBJ2-7; tentative D call: TRBD1 (6 bases). V was trimmed by 0 bases and J by 4 bases, leaving 7 bases between them. This CDR3 has 13 residues. The germline gives CDR1 SGHDN, CDR2 FVKESK. Here the CDR3 reads CASSQDRGYEQYF. The CDR3 region has the DNA TGTGCCAGCAGCCAAGACAGGGGTTACGAGCAGTACTTC.

The genes are TRBV29-1 and TRBJ1-3; possibly TRBD1 for D (6 bases). Trimming cost V 5 bases and J 9 bases, with 17 bases left between them. The V gene's germline CDR1 is SQVTM and CDR2 ANQGSEA. The CDR3 sequence is 13 residues long. In DNA form, the CDR3 reads TGCAGCGTTCGGGACACCGAACGTGGCACCATATATTTT. Its protein is CSVRDTERGTIYF.

V is TRBV7-9 and J is TRBJ1-3; 10 bases map to TRBD1. This CDR3 spans 15 amino acids. After removal of 0 bases from V and 9 bases from J, the junction contained 5 bases not matched to a gene. Germline-derived CDR1 and CDR2 are SEHNR and FQNEAQ (reference sequence). CDR3 region: CASSLAGTGESTIYF. The CDR3, as DNA: TGTGCCAGCAGCTTAGCCGGGACAGGGGAGTCCACCATATATTTT.

The V and J genes are TRBV6-2 or TRBV6-3 and TRBJ1-6; 8 nucleotides agree with TRBD1. The CDR3 is made up of 14 amino acids. V dropped 6 bases and J dropped 8; count of bases not matched to a gene: 6. CDR1 MNHEY and CDR2 SVGEGT come from the germline V gene. CDR3 nucleotide sequence: TGTGCCAGCAGCATGGACAGGGTTGATTCACCCCTCCACTTT. Translated: CASSMDRVDSPLHF.

The chain employs TRBV19 and TRBJ1-5, with TRBD1 matching 7 bases. Trimming removed 5 bases from V and 3 bases from J; junction bases left unmatched: 4. CDR3 size: 14 residues. CDR1 is LNHDA, CDR2 SQIVND, per germline (reference sequence). The CDR3 bases are TGTGCCAGTAGTCGTACAGGGGACAATCAGCCCCAGCATTTT. Translating gives CASSRTGDNQPQHF.

The genes are TRBV5-1 and TRBJ2-2, with D perhaps matching TRBD2 (5 bases). The CDR3 length is 14 residues. In germline, CDR1 is SGHRS, CDR2 YFSETQ. Trimming pared 6 bases from V and 4 bases from J, leaving 13 bases between. Written as DNA, the CDR3 is TGCGCCAGCAAGGATACTGGGAGCACCGGGGAGCTGTTTTTT. Translation gives CASKDTGSTGELFF.

The chain has TRBV21-1 and TRBJ1-3; the DNA was not used to check the table's D call, TRBD1. TRBV21-1 is assigned pseudogene status. This CDR3 has 12 residues. The CDR3, as DNA: TGTGCCAGCAGCAGTGACAGGGACGCCATATATTTT. This sequence encodes CASSSDRDAIYF.

This clone came up a few times. The chain uses TRBV11-1 and TRBJ2-3; weak D call: TRBD2 (5 bases). Trimming removed 4 bases from V and 9 bases from J, with 14 bases in between. Germline lookup yields CDR1 SGHAT and CDR2 FQDESV (reference sequence). The CDR3 has 13 amino acids. CDR3 residues: CASSSFEPGTQYF. CDR3 DNA: TGTGCCAGCAGCTCTTTCGAACCGGGGACGCAGTATTTT.

This CDR3 is CASSSWRGNGYTF. CDR3 nucleotide sequence: TGTGCCAGCAGCTCCTGGAGAGGGAATGGCTACACCTTC. V and J are TRBV7-9 and TRBJ1-2; no clear D. The length of the CDR3 is 13 residues. Trimming left V 4 bases short and J 6 bases short, with 12 bases between. Germline-derived CDR1 and CDR2 are SEHNR and FQNEAQ (reference sequence).

The chain has TRBV29-1 and TRBJ2-1; 9 nucleotides line up with TRBD1. The V gene's germline CDR1 is SQVTM and CDR2 ANQGSEA. The CDR3 is made up of 13 amino acids. CDR3 DNA: TGCAGGGCGGACAGGGGCTCCTACAATGAGCAGTTCTTC. It is translated as CRADRGSYNEQFF.

This chain connects TRBV2 to TRBJ2-3, with no clear D. The CDR3 has 12 amino acids. Germline V gives CDR1 SNHLY, CDR2 FYNNEI. The germline V and J ends were trimmed by 5 bases and 6 bases, with 9 bases remaining between them. CDR3 DNA sequence: TGTGCCAGCAGTTCGGGTATTGATACGCAGTATTTT. Amino acid sequence: CASSSGIDTQYF. Complete variable domain (other parts from reference TRBV2 and TRBJ2-3): EPEVTQTPSHQVTQMGQEVILRCVPISNHLYFYWYRQILGQKVEFLVSFYNNEISEKSEIFDDQFSVERPDGSNFTLKIRSTKLEDSAMYFCASSSGIDTQYFGPGTRLTVL.

The V call is TRBV18, the J call TRBJ1-1, with 10 bases aligning to TRBD1. The germline gives CDR1 KGHSH, CDR2 LQKENI. CDR3 length: 15 amino acids. After removal of 6 bases from V and 1 base from J, the junction contained 5 bases not matched to a gene. CDR3 sequence: CASSPGQGRNTEAFF. The CDR3 DNA reads TGTGCCAGCTCGCCGGGACAGGGGCGGAACACTGAAGCTTTCTTT.

The rearrangement links TRBV7-9 to TRBJ2-7; 7 nucleotides agree with TRBD2. This CDR3 comprises 15 residues. V was clipped by 6 bases and J by 0 bases; unmatched bases: 8. CDR1 is SEHNR and CDR2 is FQNEAQ in the germline V gene (reference sequence). The CDR3 DNA reads TGTGCCAGCAGTTCTACTGGCGGGAGCTCCTACGAGCAGTACTTC. Amino acids: CASSSTGGSSYEQYF.

This clone is a singleton in its sample. The chain's CDR3 is CATRLAGVYEQYF. The CDR3 region has the DNA TGTGCCACCCGGTTAGCGGGAGTCTACGAGCAGTACTTC. The rearrangement links TRBV12-3 or TRBV12-4 to TRBJ2-7; TRBD2 matches 9 bases. Trimming took 10 bases from V and 3 from J; bases not matched to a gene: 7. The CDR3 has 13 amino acids.